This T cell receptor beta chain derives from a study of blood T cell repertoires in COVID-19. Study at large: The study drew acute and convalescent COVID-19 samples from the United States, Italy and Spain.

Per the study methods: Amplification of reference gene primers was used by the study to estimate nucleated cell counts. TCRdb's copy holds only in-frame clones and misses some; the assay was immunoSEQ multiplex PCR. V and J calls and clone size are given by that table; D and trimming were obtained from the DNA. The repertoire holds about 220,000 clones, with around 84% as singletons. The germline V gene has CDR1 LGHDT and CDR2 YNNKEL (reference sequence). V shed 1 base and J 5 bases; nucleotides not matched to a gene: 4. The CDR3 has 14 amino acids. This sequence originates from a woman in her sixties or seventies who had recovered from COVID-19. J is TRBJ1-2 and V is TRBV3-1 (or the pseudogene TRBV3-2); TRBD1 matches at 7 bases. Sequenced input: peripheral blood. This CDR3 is CASSQVTGAYGYTF. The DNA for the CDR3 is TGTGCCAGCAGCCAAGTCACAGGGGCTTATGGCTACACCTTC.